Below are 7 T cell receptor beta chains sequenced from a single sample in a study of blood T cell repertoires in COVID-19 (dated by TCRdb to the early 2020s). The library relied on the immunoSEQ multiplex PCR assay. This immuneACCESS table, as held by TCRdb, lists in-frame sequences with V and J called but not all clones. Of the missing ones, under half trace to an unresolved V gene in checked studies; the others have no known cause. Counted in this sample were around 130,000 clones; about 80% of them appeared once. The top ten hold about a tenth of the sample. Source material: peripheral blood. Source of these receptors: a man aged 35-49 years with active or convalescent COVID-19.

The sample holds one count of this clone. The chain is built from TRBV7-9 and TRBJ1-3, with a possible D match to TRBD1 (6 bases). The CDR3 has 14 amino acids. Trimming took off 4 bases at V and 4 bases at J, with 11 bases between the two ends. The germline gives CDR1 SEHNR, CDR2 FQNEAQ (reference sequence). The CDR3: CASSSGTSGNTIYF. The CDR3 DNA sequence: TGTGCCAGCAGCTCCGGGACATCCGGAAACACCATATATTTT.

This clone was detected a few times. V and J are TRBV5-4 and TRBJ1-4, with a weak D call TRBD1 (5 bases). CDR1 and CDR2 (germline): SGHNT, YYREEE (reference sequence). Trimming removed 2 bases from V and 0 bases from J, with 8 bases in between. The CDR3 is made up of 15 amino acids. The CDR3 region is CASSLKQATNEKLFF. In nucleotides, the CDR3 is TGTGCCAGCAGCTTAAAACAGGCAACTAATGAAAAACTGTTTTTT.

This clone was seen just once. The V call is TRBV4-1, the J call TRBJ2-1; 12 positions match TRBD1. The CDR3 contains 16 residues. Trimming at V came to 3 bases and at J to 9 bases, leaving 9 bases not matched to a gene. Germline CDR1 is MGHRA and CDR2 is YSYEKL. CDR3 residues: CASSQEGTGGRLEQFF. CDR3 sequence (DNA): TGCGCCAGCAGCCAGGAGGGGACAGGGGGCCGACTTGAGCAGTTCTTC.

In its sample, this clone was seen a few times. V and J are TRBV7-9 and TRBJ1-1, with a possible D match to TRBD1 (5 bases). Looked up from germline, CDR1 is SEHNR and CDR2 is FQNEAQ (reference sequence). The CDR3 length is 11 residues. V lost 3 bases and J 7 bases, leaving 6 bases between the germline ends. CDR3: CASSLTVEAFF. CDR3 in DNA: TGTGCCAGCAGCTTGACAGTTGAAGCTTTCTTT. Supplemented by reference TRBV7-9 and TRBJ1-1, the full variable domain reads DTGVSQNPRHKITKRGQNVTFRCDPISEHNRLYWYRQTLGQGPEFLTYFQNEAQLEKSRLLSDRFSAERPKGSFSTLEIQRTEQGDSAMYLCASSLTVEAFFGQGTRLTVV.

This clone came up once. This chain connects TRBV6-4 to TRBJ2-7; 9 bases align to TRBD1. Germline lookup yields CDR1 MRHNA and CDR2 SNTAGT. V was pared by 0 bases and J by 0 bases, with 9 bases of the junction left unmatched. The CDR3 runs to 18 residues. CDR3 bases: TGTGCCAGCAGTGACTCGAGGGACAGGGACCAACCCTCCTACGAGCAGTACTTC. Its translation: CASSDSRDRDQPSYEQYF.

The rearrangement joins TRBV12-5 to TRBJ2-1; tentatively, D is TRBD1 (6 bases). CDR1 and CDR2 from the germline V gene are LGHNT and FRNRAP. CDR3 length: 13 amino acids. Trimming cost V 6 bases and J 6 bases, with 12 bases left between them. For the CDR3, the DNA is TGTGCTAGTGGCACCGGGACAACCAATGAGCAGTTCTTC. This sequence encodes CASGTGTTNEQFF. The whole variable domain, remainder taken from reference TRBV12-5 and TRBJ2-1, is DARVTQTPRHKVTEMGQEVTMRCQPILGHNTVFWYRQTMMQGLELLAYFRNRAPLDDSGMPKDRFSAEMPDATLATLKIQPSEPRDSAVYFCASGTGTTNEQFFGPGTRLTVL.

This chain links TRBV11-2 with TRBJ1-4; TRBD1 aligns across 9 bases. The CDR3 spans 17 residues. V was clipped by 3 bases and J by 2 bases; unmatched bases: 7. The germline V gene encodes CDR1 SGHAT and CDR2 FQNNGV. CDR3 loop: CASSLGQGVSTNEKLFF. In nucleotides, the CDR3 is TGTGCCAGCAGCTTGGGACAGGGAGTTTCGACTAATGAAAAACTGTTTTTT.